A selection of T cell receptor beta chains follows, all from one sample in a study of T cells in Graves' hyperthyroidism and ophthalmopathy. TCRdb fed the multiplex PCR reads into MiXCR, producing one record per CDR3 protein. The data contain around 520,000 distinct CDR3 sequences, approximately 14% of them singletons. The sample comprised blood. Receptor source: a woman under 30 with Graves' hyperthyroidism. Both conserved end residues are part of each CDR3. A D gene is named only where the DNA matches it firmly. Clone sizes are given selectively: once, few, many, or a class where the clone is expanded.

>TRBV7-7|many|-|TRBJ2-7
TGTGCTAGCAGCTTATCGGACGGGGCCTACGAGCAGTACTTC
CASSLSDGAYEQYF
>TRBV12-3/TRBV12-4|few|TRBD1|TRBJ1-6
TGTGCCAGCAGTTTAGTGGGACAGGGTCTTTCACCCCTCCACTTT
CASSLVGQGLSPLHF
>TRBV7-3|many|-|TRBJ1-3
TGTGCCAGCAGCCAAGACAGGGGAAACACCATATATTTT
CASSQDRGNTIYF
>TRBV11-3|many|-|TRBJ1-1
TGTGCCAGCGCGGTGGGGAACACTGAAGCTTTCTTT
CASAVGNTEAFF
>TRBV19|many|-|TRBJ1-1
TGTGCCAGTAGTGCCAGCCGTGTGGACGGGCACACTGAAGCTTTCTTT
CASSASRVDGHTEAFF
>TRBV11-2|many|-|TRBJ1-4
TGTGCCAGCAGCTTAGGGGCCAGGGAATATAATGATGAAAAACTGTTTTTT
CASSLGAREYNDEKLFF
>TRBV6-1|many|TRBD1|TRBJ1-2
TGTGCCACCACCGGGACAGCTTATGGCTACACCTTC
CATTGTAYGYTF
>TRBV6-1|many|TRBD2|TRBJ2-6
TGTGCCAGCAGTGAAGGACTAGCGGTCTCTGGGGCCAACGTCCTGACTTTC
CASSEGLAVSGANVLTF
>TRBV12-3/TRBV12-4|many|-|TRBJ1-1
TGTGCCAGCAGTTTTTCGGCCATGAACACTGAAGCTTTCTTT
CASSFSAMNTEAFF
>TRBV5-1|many|-|TRBJ2-1
TGCGCCAGCAGAAGGGACCTCAGCTCCTACAATGAGCAGTTCTTC
CASRRDLSSYNEQFF
>TRBV18|-|-|TRBJ1-2
TGTGCCAGCTCACCATCCCTGGCAACCTTCCCTGGCTACACCTTC
CASSPSLATFPGYTF
>TRBV4-1|many|-|TRBJ1-2
TGCGCCAGCAGCCAAGAGGTCGCCAGGGACTATGGCTACACCTTC
CASSQEVARDYGYTF
>TRBV7-3|many|-|TRBJ1-1
TGTGCCAGCAGCTTATTCGGGGGGATGAACACTGAAGCTTTCTTT
CASSLFGGMNTEAFF
>TRBV30|many|TRBD1|TRBJ1-1
TGTGCCTGGACCCGACAGGGGGGAGGGACTGAAGCTTTCTTT
CAWTRQGGGTEAFF
>TRBV9|-|TRBD1|TRBJ2-3
TGTGCCAGCAGCGGGACAGGGGGAAGCACAGATACGCAGTATTTT
CASSGTGGSTDTQYF
>TRBV19|many|-|TRBJ1-6
TGTGCCAGTATCGGTGGCGGGTCACCCCTCCACTTT
CASIGGGSPLHF
>TRBV20-1|many|-|TRBJ1-2
TGCAGTGCTAGAGTTGGGAGTAACTATGGCTACACCTTC
CSARVGSNYGYTF
>TRBV2|many|-|TRBJ1-2
TGTGCCAGCAATGGGATCTTTGACAGAAACTATGGCTACACCTTC
CASNGIFDRNYGYTF
>TRBV7-3|many|-|TRBJ2-3
TGTGCCAGCAGCTTCGGTTTGGGGACGGTGGGAACAGATACGCAGTATTTT
CASSFGLGTVGTDTQYF
>TRBV9|many|-|TRBJ1-2
TGTGCCAGCACTGGAAATGGCTACACCTTC
CASTGNGYTF
>TRBV6-2/TRBV6-3|many|TRBD1|TRBJ1-1
TGTGCCAGCAGTTCCTCAGGGGGTCTCACTGAAGCTTTCTTT
CASSSSGGLTEAFF
>TRBV5-1|few|-|TRBJ1-4
TGCGCCAGCAGCCCTGGTTTGAGAAGGGCAACTAATGAAAAACTGTTTTTT
CASSPGLRRATNEKLFF
>TRBV4-1|few|-|TRBJ1-6
TGCGCCAGCAGCCAAGAGATCTATAATTCACCCCTCCACTTT
CASSQEIYNSPLHF
>TRBV7-9|many|-|TRBJ1-1
TGTGCCAGCAGCTTACTCCACAGGGTCGACACTGAAGCTTTCTTT
CASSLLHRVDTEAFF
>TRBV27|-|TRBD1|TRBJ1-5
TGTGCCAGCAGTTTATTTTCGGGACAGGGGCCCCAGCATTTT
CASSLFSGQGPQHF
>TRBV18|many|-|TRBJ2-5
TGTGCCAGCTCACCAAGGTCCCGAGCGGACCAAGAGACCCAGTACTTC
CASSPRSRADQETQYF
>TRBV10-3|many|-|TRBJ2-7
TGTGCCATCAGTGAGTCGACTCGACGTGAGCAGTACTTC
CAISESTRREQYF
>TRBV2|many|TRBD2|TRBJ2-1
TGTGCCAGCAGTTACGGGAGGGCTGGAAACAATGAGCAGTTCTTC
CASSYGRAGNNEQFF
>TRBV9|many|TRBD1|TRBJ1-2
TGTGCCAGCAGCGTACCAGGGGGTCGTGGCTACACCTTC
CASSVPGGRGYTF
>TRBV6-2/TRBV6-3|few|-|TRBJ1-2
TGTGCCAGCACTTTATCCGGGGGGCCTTATGGCTACACCTTC
CASTLSGGPYGYTF
>TRBV27|many|-|TRBJ2-1
TGTGCCAGCAGTCCAGGGTCCTCCTACAATGAGCAGTTCTTC
CASSPGSSYNEQFF
>TRBV6-1|-|TRBD2|TRBJ2-1
TGTGCCAGCCTGCCTATAGCGGGGTTATACAATGAGCAGTTCTTC
CASLPIAGLYNEQFF
>TRBV7-2|few|-|TRBJ1-2
TGTGCCAGCAGCTTAGGGGGCCGACAGCCCTATGGCTACACCTTC
CASSLGGRQPYGYTF
>TRBV3-1|many|-|TRBJ1-1
TGTGCCAGCAGCCAATTATCAAGGGACACTGAAGCTTTCTTT
CASSQLSRDTEAFF
>TRBV30|many|-|TRBJ2-2
TGTGCCTGGAGGAAGGGAACGAACACCGGGGAGCTGTTTTTT
CAWRKGTNTGELFF
>TRBV5-6|many|-|TRBJ1-1
TGTGCCAGCAGCTTAACAGGGAGTCCTGAAGCTTTCTTT
CASSLTGSPEAFF
>TRBV20-1|-|-|TRBJ2-1
TGCAGTGCTAGATCAGGGTACAATGAGCAGTTCTTC
CSARSGYNEQFF
>TRBV10-2|-|TRBD2|TRBJ2-3
TGCGCCAGCAGTGAACTAGCGAGAACAGATACGCAGTATTTT
CASSELARTDTQYF
>TRBV5-6|-|TRBD1|TRBJ2-7
TGTGCCAGCAGCCCCCTACCGGGACAGGGGGAAGGCGAGCAGTACTTC
CASSPLPGQGEGEQYF
>TRBV6-1|many|TRBD1|TRBJ2-2
TGTGCCACAAAGCCCGGGACAGGGGACACCGGGGAGCTGTTTTTT
CATKPGTGDTGELFF
>TRBV4-1|few|TRBD2|TRBJ2-1
TGCGCCAGCAGCCAAAGCGGGGTCTCCTACAATGAGCAGTTCTTC
CASSQSGVSYNEQFF
>TRBV12-3/TRBV12-4|-|TRBD1|TRBJ1-2
TGTGCCAGCGCCCCAGGAGGGGGCGCTGGAGGTGGCTACACCTTC
CASAPGGGAGGGYTF
>TRBV27|many|TRBD2|TRBJ2-1
TGTGCCAGCAGTGGACTAGCGGGATCCGCCTACAATGAGCAGTTCTTC
CASSGLAGSAYNEQFF
>TRBV5-1|many|TRBD1|TRBJ2-7
TGCGCCAGCAGCTTGGTGGCAGGGGGCTCTGGCTACGAGCAGTACTTC
CASSLVAGGSGYEQYF
>TRBV6-1|-|-|TRBJ2-7
TGTGCCAGCAGCCGGCAGGGGTCCGACGAGCAGTACTTC
CASSRQGSDEQYF
>TRBV14|many|TRBD2|TRBJ2-3
TGTGCCAGCAGCCCCCCTCCACTAGCGGATACGCAGTATTTT
CASSPPPLADTQYF
>TRBV6-5|few|-|TRBJ1-3
TGTGCCAGCAGTTATGGTGGGGCCAGCTCTGGAAACACCATATATTTT
CASSYGGASSGNTIYF
>TRBV6-5|many|-|TRBJ2-7
TGTGCCAGCAGTTACTCTGAGCCCTACGAGCAGTACTTC
CASSYSEPYEQYF
>TRBV12-3/TRBV12-4|-|TRBD1|TRBJ2-7
TGTGCCAGCAGTTTAATGCTCTACGGGACAGGGTCATACGAGCAGTACTTC
CASSLMLYGTGSYEQYF
>TRBV2|many|TRBD2|TRBJ2-7
TGTGCCAGCAGTTTGGGACTAGCGGGAGTCCGAGTCGAGCAGTACTTC
CASSLGLAGVRVEQYF
>TRBV9|few|-|TRBJ2-1
TGTGCCAGCAGCAACCTCGGGTGGCAGTTCTTC
CASSNLGWQFF
>TRBV4-2|few|TRBD2|TRBJ2-3
TGTGCCAGCAGCCAAGATATCGGCGGGAGGGTGGGAGATACGCAGTATTTT
CASSQDIGGRVGDTQYF
>TRBV12-3/TRBV12-4|-|-|TRBJ1-3
TGTGCCAGCAGCCACAGGCACTTTAGAAACACCATATATTTT
CASSHRHFRNTIYF
>TRBV7-3|many|-|TRBJ2-3
TGTGCCAGCAGCTTAACGAGGGAATCAGATACGCAGTATTTT
CASSLTRESDTQYF
>TRBV12-3/TRBV12-4|many|TRBD1|TRBJ1-5
TGTGCCAGCAGTATGGGGACAGGGTCAATCAGCCCCCAGCATTTT
CASSMGTGSISPQHF